The clone carrying this T cell receptor beta chain appeared a few times. As yet, its antigen is unknown. These data are taken from a study of stem cell transplantation in POMP-related autoinflammatory disease. Study-level results: Fewer unique TRB V-J gene pairings were identified in patients with PRAID.

TCRdb's table, derived via immunoSEQ multiplex PCR, lists solely in-frame clones and lacks some. The data hold about 9,900 clones, with roughly 77% observed a single time. The CDR3 length is 13 residues. The V and J ends lost 5 bases and 4 bases, in that order; junction bases with no gene match: 4. The germline V gene has CDR1 MNHEY and CDR2 SVGEGT. Material: CD4+ T cells from PBMCs, obtained after stem cell transplantation. V is TRBV6-2 or TRBV6-3 and J is TRBJ1-1, with 7 bases that match TRBD1. The source of this sequence is a human patient with POMP-related autoinflammation and immune dysregulation (PRAID). The T cells may come from the graft donor. The CDR3 region has the DNA TGTGCCAGCAGTCGACAGGGTGTCACTGAAGCTTTCTTT. Protein: CASSRQGVTEAFF.